Below, 30 T cell receptor beta chains from the same sample are listed, as sequenced in a study of blood T cell repertoires in COVID-19. Profiling relied on immunoSEQ multiplex PCR, and the TCRdb table lists in-frame clones only, not all of them. The table lists under 250,000 clones, over 80% of them singletons. Input material: peripheral blood. All receptors derive from a man aged 40-50 years with acute or convalescent COVID-19.

J is TRBJ2-1 and V is TRBV11-2, with 15 bases identical to TRBD2. Germline V gives CDR1 SGHAT, CDR2 FQNNGV. With 5 bases clipped from V and 7 bases from J, the junction kept 3 bases outside the gene matches. CDR3 size: 15 residues. CDR3 sequence (DNA): TGTGCCAGCAGCCCTGGACTAGCGGGGGGGAATGAGCAGTTCTTC. Its translation is CASSPGLAGGNEQFF.

A few counts support this clone. The chain joins TRBV15 to TRBJ2-4; 9 bases fit TRBD1. The CDR3 runs to 17 residues. V gave up 0 bases and J gave up 0 bases; unmatched junction bases: 3. CDR1 is LNHNV, CDR2 YYDKDF, per germline (reference sequence). The CDR3 nucleotides read TGTGCCACCAGCAGAGAAGGACAGGGGTTAGCCAAAAACATTCAGTACTTC. Protein: CATSREGQGLAKNIQYF.

This chain links TRBV10-3 with TRBJ2-2, with a weak D call TRBD1 (6 bases). Trimming left V 3 bases short and J 7 bases short, with 15 bases between. Looked up from germline, CDR1 is ENHRY and CDR2 is SYGVKD. The CDR3 spans 15 residues. The CDR3 region has the DNA TGTGCCATCAGTGACAAGTCAGGGGCGATCGGGGAGCTGTTTTTT. Translating it yields CAISDKSGAIGELFF.

V and J are TRBV3-1 (or the pseudogene TRBV3-2) and TRBJ1-2; 10 bases are shared with TRBD1. Trimming at V came to 3 bases and at J to 5 bases, leaving 9 bases not matched to a gene. This CDR3 has 16 residues. CDR1 is LGHDT, CDR2 YNNKEL, per germline (reference sequence). In nucleotides, the CDR3 is TGTGCCAGCAGCCAGAACCGGGACAGGGGAGGGTATGGCTACACCTTC. Its protein product is CASSQNRDRGGYGYTF.

The rearrangement uses TRBV11-2 and TRBJ2-7, with TRBD2 as a possible D gene (6 bases). The CDR3 covers 13 residues. Germline values: CDR1 SGHAT, CDR2 FQNNGV. V was trimmed by 2 bases and J by 4 bases, leaving 9 bases between them. The CDR3 nucleotides read TGTGCCAGCAGCTTATCTCGGGAGTACGAGCAGTACTTC. It encodes CASSLSREYEQYF.

This chain connects TRBV5-1 to TRBJ2-1; D uncertain. There are 15 residues in the CDR3. The germline V and J ends were trimmed by 4 bases and 0 bases, with 11 bases remaining between them. Germline CDR1 SGHRS, CDR2 YFSETQ. The CDR3 nucleotides read TGCGCCAGCAGCCGAATTGCGAGCTCCTACAATGAGCAGTTCTTC. Protein sequence: CASSRIASSYNEQFF.

The chain carries TRBV6-5 and TRBJ1-3; D gene unclear. The CDR3 covers 13 residues. The germline CDR1 and CDR2 sequences are MNHEY and SVGAGI. The V end was cut by 6 bases, the J end by 4 bases, with 10 bases between. The CDR3 reads CASSPSGGNTIYF. CDR3 in DNA: TGTGCCAGCAGCCCATCAGGAGGAAACACCATATATTTT.

J is TRBJ1-4 and V is TRBV10-1; D unresolved. The CDR3 totals 11 residues. The V and J ends lost 7 bases and 4 bases respectively, with 4 bases between them. Germline-derived CDR1 and CDR2 are WNHNN and SYGVQD (reference sequence). The CDR3 region has the DNA TGCGCCAGCATCCTTAATGAAAAACTGTTTTTT. It yields the protein CASILNEKLFF.

The CDR3 reads CATSKTGVAKNIQYF. The CDR3 DNA reads as TGTGCCACCAGCAAGACCGGGGTAGCCAAAAACATTCAGTACTTC. V gene TRBV15 combines with J gene TRBJ2-4; TRBD2 might be the D (5 bases). V was pared by 4 bases and J by 0 bases, with 10 bases between. In germline, CDR1 is LNHNV, CDR2 YYDKDF (reference sequence). This CDR3 is built from 15 residues.

V usage is TRBV4-1 and J usage is TRBJ2-7; D may be TRBD2 (5 bases). The CDR3 is 14 residues long. The V and J ends lost 0 bases and 6 bases respectively, with 12 bases between them. Germline values: CDR1 MGHRA, CDR2 YSYEKL. The CDR3 region is CASSQEMVGGEQYF. In DNA, the CDR3 is TGCGCCAGCAGCCAAGAGATGGTAGGAGGCGAGCAGTACTTC.

The chain uses TRBV5-1 and TRBJ1-2; D is uncertain. CDR1 and CDR2 from the germline V gene are SGHRS and YFSETQ. CDR3 size: 11 residues. Trimming took off 5 bases at V and 8 bases at J, with 10 bases between the two ends. CDR3 region: CASRNLEGYTF. CDR3 DNA: TGCGCCAGCAGGAACCTCGAGGGCTACACCTTC.

The CDR3 coding sequence is TGTGCCAGCAGTTATCGGGTAAGGTCCTACGAGCAGTACTTC. Translation gives CASSYRVRSYEQYF. This rearrangement joins TRBV2 to TRBJ2-7, with D unresolved. Trimming took 5 bases from V and 1 from J, leaving 12 bases between them. In germline, CDR1 is SNHLY, CDR2 FYNNEI. The CDR3 is 14 residues long.

The rearrangement links TRBV19 to TRBJ2-3, with TRBD2 matching 9 bases. The germline V gene has CDR1 LNHDA and CDR2 SQIVND (reference sequence). The CDR3 is made up of 14 amino acids. J gave up 7 bases and V 5 bases, and 7 bases lay outside the gene matches. The chain's CDR3 is CASSLREGRYTQYF. CDR3 nucleotides: TGTGCCAGTAGTCTGCGGGAGGGGAGGTATACGCAGTATTTT.

This chain uses TRBV19 with TRBJ1-1, with no clear D. The CDR3 sequence is 14 residues long. Germline-derived CDR1 and CDR2 are LNHDA and SQIVND (reference sequence). The ends were cut back, 1 base at V and 6 bases at J, with 12 bases in the middle. The CDR3 region has the DNA TGTGCCAGTAGTATAGTTGGGCCGTCCCCTGAAGCTTTCTTT. Amino acid sequence: CASSIVGPSPEAFF.

CDR3 sequence reads: CASETFEEPQHF. The CDR3 coding sequence is TGTGCCAGCGAGACGTTTGAGGAACCCCAGCATTTT. The chain has TRBV6-5 and TRBJ1-5; D remains ambiguous. CDR3 length: 12 amino acids. CDR1 and CDR2 from the germline V gene are MNHEY and SVGAGI. V lost 8 bases and J 10 bases, leaving 15 bases between the germline ends.

The rearrangement links TRBV5-1 to TRBJ2-1, with 7 positions matching TRBD2. The CDR3 has 15 amino acids. Looked up from germline, CDR1 is SGHRS and CDR2 is YFSETQ. Germline trimming cut 0 bases from V and 7 bases from J; bases unmatched to any gene: 7. CDR3 in DNA: TGCGCCAGCAGCTTGGAACCCTTTAGCGGGAATGAGCAGTTCTTC. Translating gives CASSLEPFSGNEQFF.

The gene calls are TRBV7-3 and TRBJ2-5; D is ambiguous. Germline-derived CDR1 and CDR2 are SGHTA and FQGTGA. This CDR3 region has 13 residues. Trimming stripped 4 bases from V and 1 base from J, with 7 bases between. The CDR3 region is CASSSHSQETQYF. CDR3 sequence (DNA): TGTGCCAGCAGCTCCCACAGCCAAGAGACCCAGTACTTC. The variable domain in full, with the rest retrieved from reference TRBV7-3 and TRBJ2-5, is GAGVSQTPSNKVTEKGKYVELRCDPISGHTALYWYRQSLGQGPEFLIYFQGTGAADDSGLPNDRFFAVRPEGSVSTLKIQRTERGDSAVYLCASSSHSQETQYFGPGTRLLVL.

The chain combines TRBV2 with TRBJ1-2; D might be TRBD1 (6 bases). Germline values: CDR1 SNHLY, CDR2 FYNNEI. The germline V and J ends were trimmed by 6 bases and 5 bases, with 10 bases remaining between them. The length of the CDR3 is 12 residues. CDR3 DNA sequence: TGTGCCAGCAGGGAACAGGGTTATGGCTACACCTTC. This translates into CASREQGYGYTF.

The chain combines TRBV27 with TRBJ1-3; D is possibly TRBD1 (6 bases). CDR3 size: 14 residues. With 6 bases removed from V and 2 bases from J, the gap between germline ends came to 11 bases. CDR1 is MNHEY and CDR2 is SMNVEV in the germline V gene (reference sequence). CDR3 protein: CASRRSGAGNTIYF. In nucleotides, the CDR3 is TGTGCCAGCAGGCGATCAGGGGCTGGAAACACCATATATTTT.

The chain has TRBV28 and TRBJ1-2; D is ambiguous. With 5 bases removed from V and 4 bases from J, the gap between germline ends came to 17 bases. Germline lookup yields CDR1 MDHEN and CDR2 SYDVKM. The CDR3 contains 15 residues. The CDR3 region has the DNA TGTGCCAGCAGTCCCGTTAACCCAGCGCCCTATGGCTACACCTTC. Its translation: CASSPVNPAPYGYTF.

V gene TRBV3-1 (or the pseudogene TRBV3-2) combines with J gene TRBJ1-1; unclear D gene. Trimming pared 3 bases from V and 2 bases from J, leaving 7 bases between. Germline values: CDR1 LGHDT, CDR2 YNNKEL (reference sequence). The CDR3 spans 13 residues. CDR3 bases: TGTGCCAGCAGCCAGAGAGATAACACTGAAGCTTTCTTT. Translating gives CASSQRDNTEAFF.

This clone has just a few counts. Other DNA sequences in this specimen translate into the identical CDR3. The chain employs TRBV3-1 (or the pseudogene TRBV3-2) and TRBJ2-7, with 11 bases that match TRBD1. V shed 4 bases, J shed 12 bases, and the junction held 14 bases outside the gene matches. Germline CDR1 LGHDT, CDR2 YNNKEL (reference sequence). This CDR3 spans 15 amino acids. The CDR3 DNA is TGTGCCAGCAGCCCTTACTCGAGGGACAGGGGGTATCTGTACTTC. Protein: CASSPYSRDRGYLYF.

The chain couples TRBV11-2 to TRBJ1-1; 9 bases are shared with TRBD1. V trimming: 5 bases; J trimming: 1 base; junction bases outside the gene matches: 5. This CDR3 has 15 residues. Germline V CDR1 and CDR2: SGHAT, FQNNGV. CDR3: CASSLTGGENTEAFF. CDR3 in DNA: TGTGCCAGCAGCCTGACAGGGGGTGAGAACACTGAAGCTTTCTTT.

The chain is built from TRBV3-1 (or the pseudogene TRBV3-2) and TRBJ2-1; the match to TRBD2 covers 10 bases. V lost 0 bases and J lost 3; bases outside the gene matches: 5. This CDR3 contains 17 residues. Germline V lookup: CDR1 LGHDT, CDR2 YNNKEL (reference sequence). CDR3 nucleotides: TGTGCCAGCAGCCAAGAGAGAGCGGGAGGGCTCTACAATGAGCAGTTCTTC. This encodes CASSQERAGGLYNEQFF.

The rearrangement joins TRBV7-2 to TRBJ1-2; 8 nucleotides agree with TRBD1. Germline CDR1 is SGHTA and CDR2 is FQGNSA. CDR3 length: 13 residues. V shed 8 bases, J shed 5 bases, and the junction held 7 bases outside the gene matches. The CDR3 reads CASLQGAFYGYTF. The CDR3 DNA reads TGTGCCAGCCTGCAGGGGGCTTTTTATGGCTACACCTTC.

V and J are TRBV29-1 and TRBJ1-6, with a weak D call TRBD1 (5 bases). V dropped 7 bases and J dropped 3 bases, with 10 bases sitting between them. The V gene's germline CDR1 is SQVTM and CDR2 ANQGSEA. CDR3 size: 13 residues. Here the CDR3 reads CSAQTDYNSPLHF. CDR3 bases: TGCAGCGCACAGACAGACTATAATTCACCCCTCCACTTT.

The rearrangement joins TRBV6-5 to TRBJ1-2; 9 bases match TRBD1. With V trimmed by 5 bases and J by 3 bases, 7 bases remained unmatched. The CDR3 has 15 amino acids. Germline V lookup: CDR1 MNHEY, CDR2 SVGAGI. CDR3 bases: TGTGCCAGCAGTAGAAAGGACAGGGGTGACTATGGCTACACCTTC. Protein sequence: CASSRKDRGDYGYTF.

The gene calls are TRBV6-1 and TRBJ2-7; 13 bases match TRBD2. Germline assignment: CDR1 MNHNS and CDR2 SASEGT. The CDR3 runs to 19 residues. After removal of 1 base from V and 3 bases from J, the junction contained 12 bases not matched to a gene. The CDR3 DNA reads as TGTGCCAGCAGTGAAGTCGGGGGACTAGCGGGAATAAGTAGCTACGAGCAGTACTTC. It is translated as CASSEVGGLAGISSYEQYF.

This chain joins TRBV7-2 and TRBJ2-7; 14 positions agree with TRBD2. This CDR3 is built from 17 residues. Germline CDR1 is SGHTA and CDR2 is FQGNSA. After removal of 5 bases from V and 4 bases from J, the junction contained 10 bases not matched to a gene. DNA of the CDR3: TGTGCCAGCAGCCCGGGACTAGCGGGAGCCCATCGATACGAGCAGTACTTC. It translates to CASSPGLAGAHRYEQYF. Based on the CDR3 plus reference TRBV7-2 and TRBJ2-7, the full variable domain is GAGVSQSPSNKVTEKGKDVELRCDPISGHTALYWYRQSLGQGLEFLIYFQGNSAPDKSGLPSDRFSAERTGGSVSTLTIQRTQQEDSAVYLCASSPGLAGAHRYEQYFGPGTRLTVT.

The chain joins TRBV28 to TRBJ1-5; no reliable D call. V was pared by 7 bases and J by 0 bases, with 16 bases between. The length of the CDR3 is 16 residues. Looked up from germline, CDR1 is MDHEN and CDR2 is SYDVKM. The CDR3: CASIPHNTYSNQPQHF. In DNA, the CDR3 is TGTGCCAGCATCCCCCATAATACTTATAGCAATCAGCCCCAGCATTTT.